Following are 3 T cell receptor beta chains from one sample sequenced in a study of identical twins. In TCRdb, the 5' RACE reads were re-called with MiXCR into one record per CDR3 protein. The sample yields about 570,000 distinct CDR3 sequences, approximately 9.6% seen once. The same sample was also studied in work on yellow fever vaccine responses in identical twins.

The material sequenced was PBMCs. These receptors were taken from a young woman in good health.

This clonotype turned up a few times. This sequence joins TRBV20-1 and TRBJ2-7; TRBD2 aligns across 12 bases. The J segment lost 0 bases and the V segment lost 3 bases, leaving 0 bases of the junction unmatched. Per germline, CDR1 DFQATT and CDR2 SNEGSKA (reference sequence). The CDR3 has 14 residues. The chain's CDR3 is CSARTSGSSYEQYF. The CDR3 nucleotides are TGCAGTGCTAGGACTAGCGGGAGCTCCTACGAGCAGTACTTC.

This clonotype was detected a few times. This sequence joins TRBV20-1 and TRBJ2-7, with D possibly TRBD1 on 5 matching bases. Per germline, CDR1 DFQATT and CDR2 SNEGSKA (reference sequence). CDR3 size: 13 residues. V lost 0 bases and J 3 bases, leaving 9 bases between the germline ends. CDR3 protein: CSARDAGNYEQYF. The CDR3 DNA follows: TGCAGTGCTAGAGACGCAGGGAACTACGAGCAGTACTTC.

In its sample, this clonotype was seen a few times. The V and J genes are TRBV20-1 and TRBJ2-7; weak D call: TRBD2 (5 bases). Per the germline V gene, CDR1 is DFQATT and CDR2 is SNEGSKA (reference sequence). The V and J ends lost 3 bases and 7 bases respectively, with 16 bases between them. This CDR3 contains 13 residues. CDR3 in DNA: TGCAGTGCTAGCCGGAGAGGGCCGGGGGAGCAGTACTTC. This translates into CSASRRGPGEQYF.